These 14 T cell receptor beta chains were all obtained from the same sample, sequenced in a study of T-cell memory formation after mild COVID-19. TCRdb called the 5' RACE reads again in MiXCR, with one record for every CDR3 protein. In the table there are 190,000 or so distinct CDR3 sequences, 20% to 25% of which are singletons. The sequenced sample was PBMCs or a T cell subset sorted from them (not recorded which). All receptors come from an adult woman who had mild COVID-19 (a few samples of this study predate the infection). Cell type and time point are not known.

This clonotype was seen a handful of times. The genes are TRBV27 and TRBJ2-5, with D maybe TRBD2 (6 bases). The CDR3 loop spans 13 amino acids. The V gene's germline CDR1 is MNHEY and CDR2 SMNVEV (reference sequence). V lost 5 bases to trimming and J lost 5 bases, with 12 bases between them. CDR3 nucleotides: TGTGCCAGCAGTCCAACTAGCCTGGAGACCCAGTACTTC. Protein sequence: CASSPTSLETQYF.

The rearrangement joins TRBV12-3 or TRBV12-4 to TRBJ1-1; 7 nucleotides align to TRBD1. CDR3 length: 17 amino acids. Germline trimming cut 5 bases from V and 3 bases from J; bases unmatched to any gene: 15. CDR3 bases: TGTGCCAGCAGTCTTCGCCACGTGGACAGGAGGGACACTGAAGCTTTCTTT. Residues: CASSLRHVDRRDTEAFF.

The chain carries TRBV7-9 and TRBJ1-2; D is perhaps TRBD1 (5 bases). This CDR3 comprises 16 residues. Per germline, CDR1 SEHNR and CDR2 FQNEAQ (reference sequence). The V end was cut by 9 bases, the J end by 8 bases, with 28 bases between. CDR3 sequence reads: CARSPAGPRIGIGYTF. Written as DNA, the CDR3 is TGTGCCAGAAGCCCAGCGGGACCCCGGATAGGAATCGGCTACACCTTC.

This chain connects TRBV5-1 to TRBJ2-5, with 9 bases lining up with TRBD1. The CDR3 contains 17 residues. Germline loops: CDR1 SGHRS, CDR2 YFSETQ. Trimming removed 3 bases from V and 4 bases from J; junction bases left unmatched: 13. CDR3 in amino acids: CASSSGQGVSMGETQYF. The DNA for the CDR3 is TGCGCCAGCAGCTCGGGACAGGGTGTGAGTATGGGAGAGACCCAGTACTTC.

This chain uses TRBV9 with TRBJ1-5; D is ambiguous. This CDR3 contains 14 residues. Trimming removed 4 bases at V and 7 bases at J, with 15 bases between. The V gene's germline CDR1 is SGDLS and CDR2 YYNGEE. The CDR3 region is CASSQYLNEQPQHF. Here the CDR3 DNA reads TGTGCCAGCAGCCAGTACCTAAATGAACAGCCCCAGCATTTT. Full variable domain (rest looked up from reference TRBV9 and TRBJ1-5): DSGVTQTPKHLITATGQRVTLRCSPRSGDLSVYWYQQSLDQGLQFLIQYYNGEERAKGNILERFSAQQFPDLHSELNLSSLELGDSALYFCASSQYLNEQPQHFGDGTRLSIL.

Only a few counts were recorded for this clonotype. The V gene is TRBV7-9, the J gene TRBJ2-2; the match to TRBD2 covers 9 bases. The CDR3 runs to 15 residues. Germline values: CDR1 SEHNR, CDR2 FQNEAQ (reference sequence). Trimming removed 4 bases from V and 7 bases from J; junction bases left unmatched: 7. CDR3 sequence reads: CASSSSGTSSGELFF. CDR3 nucleotide sequence: TGTGCCAGCAGCTCCTCCGGGACTAGCAGCGGGGAGCTGTTTTTT.

The chain combines TRBV6-6 with TRBJ2-7, with 10 positions matching TRBD2. The germline CDR1 and CDR2 sequences are MNHNY and SVGAGI (reference sequence). CDR3 length equals 15 residues. V dropped 2 bases and J dropped 6; count of bases not matched to a gene: 7. The chain's CDR3 is CASSYGLAGDSEQYF. The CDR3 DNA is TGTGCCAGCAGTTACGGCCTAGCGGGAGACTCCGAGCAGTACTTC.

This clonotype was seen a handful of times. The chain combines TRBV6-6 with TRBJ2-7, with D tentatively TRBD1 (5 bases). The V end was cut by 8 bases, the J end by 5 bases, with 19 bases between. The CDR3 spans 14 residues. In germline, CDR1 is MNHNY, CDR2 SVGAGI (reference sequence). The CDR3 here is CASGETASWDEQYF. The CDR3 DNA sequence: TGTGCCAGCGGTGAGACAGCTAGTTGGGACGAGCAGTACTTC.

V is TRBV19 and J is TRBJ2-7, with 10 bases lining up with TRBD2. V was clipped by 1 base and J by 4 bases; unmatched bases: 4. The length of the CDR3 is 15 residues. The germline V gene encodes CDR1 LNHDA and CDR2 SQIVND (reference sequence). The CDR3 spells CASSIVLAGLYEQYF. CDR3 coding DNA: TGTGCCAGTAGTATAGTACTAGCGGGACTGTACGAGCAGTACTTC.

This clonotype was seen more than once but under ten times. The V and J genes are TRBV6-6 and TRBJ1-2; 12 positions match TRBD1. Unmatched junction bases numbered 7, after V lost 1 base and J lost 7 bases. Germline values: CDR1 MNHNY, CDR2 SVGAGI (reference sequence). The CDR3 covers 16 residues. The CDR3 loop reads CASSYWGGQGAGGYTF. The CDR3, as DNA: TGTGCCAGCAGTTACTGGGGGGGACAGGGGGCCGGTGGCTACACCTTC.

A few counts support this clonotype. The chain has TRBV11-3 and TRBJ2-1; maybe TRBD2 (6 bases). The germline CDR1 and CDR2 sequences are SGHNT and YENEEA. The V end was cut by 5 bases, the J end by 8 bases, with 25 bases between. CDR3 length equals 17 residues. Written as DNA, the CDR3 is TGTGCCAGCAGCCGGGGAGGTCAGCGTAGGTATGGAGATGAGCAGTTCTTC. It specifies CASSRGGQRRYGDEQFF.

This clonotype turned up a few times. V gene TRBV12-3 or TRBV12-4 combines with J gene TRBJ1-1, with a possible D match to TRBD1 (5 bases). The CDR3 runs 14 residues. V was shortened by 6 bases and J by 5 bases, with 16 bases between the two germline ends. The CDR3 loop is CASSLGGGGTEAFF. CDR3 coding DNA: TGTGCCAGCAGCCTTGGGGGGGGGGGGACTGAAGCTTTCTTT.

This clonotype turned up a few times. The chain combines TRBV7-9 with TRBJ2-3, with D perhaps matching TRBD2 (6 bases). The germline CDR1 and CDR2 sequences are SEHNR and FQNEAQ (reference sequence). Trimming stripped 5 bases from V and 0 bases from J, with 15 bases between. This CDR3 contains 16 residues. The CDR3 spells CASSPLTRTSTDTQYF. In DNA, the CDR3 is TGTGCCAGCAGCCCCTTGACTAGAACTAGCACAGATACGCAGTATTTT.

This clonotype was seen only once. J is TRBJ2-1 and V is TRBV11-3, with TRBD2 as a possible D gene (5 bases). The V and J ends lost 2 bases and 9 bases respectively, with 14 bases between them. Germline V gene sequence: CDR1 SGHNT, CDR2 YENEEA. The CDR3 consists of 14 residues. The DNA for the CDR3 is TGTGCCAGCAGCTTACTGAGGGCTCGGGGTGAGCAGTTCTTC. It encodes CASSLLRARGEQFF.